A single sample is the source of the 3 T cell receptor beta chains below, sequenced in a study of CD8+ T cells in alopecia areata. Reverse transcribed after extraction, RNA yielded cDNA as the sequencing template. Only in-frame clones appear in the TCRdb table, and some are missing; sequencing was by immunoSEQ multiplex PCR. Of around 250,000 clones listed, approximately 61% are singletons. Sequences were derived from CD4+ T cells sorted from blood, sampled at week 0. These receptors came from a human donor with alopecia areata.

The sample holds one count of this clone. The genes are TRBV5-1 and TRBJ1-1; D is uncertain. Germline V CDR1 and CDR2: SGHRS, YFSETQ. The CDR3 is made up of 16 amino acids. V was pared by 0 bases and J by 1 base, with 13 bases between. The CDR3 region has the DNA TGCGCCAGCAGCTTGGCCGTTGGGTCCTCGAACACTGAAGCTTTCTTT. Its translation: CASSLAVGSSNTEAFF.

This clone was counted a few times. The CDR3 region is CASSLDLASSYEQYF. CDR3 DNA: TGTGCCAGCAGCTTGGACCTAGCGAGCTCCTACGAGCAGTACTTC. The chain carries TRBV5-6 and TRBJ2-7; a weak D match, TRBD2 (6 bases). Germline-derived CDR1 and CDR2 are SGHDT and YYEEEE. This CDR3 has 15 residues. Between the trimmed V and J ends, which lost 0 bases and 0 bases, there was a span of 10 bases.

Details on this clone: The same CDR3 arises from other DNA sequences in this sample as well. The gene calls are TRBV29-1 and TRBJ1-1; D not certain. Germline lookup yields CDR1 SQVTM and CDR2 ANQGSEA. Trimming pared 4 bases from V and 3 bases from J, leaving 3 bases between. The CDR3 sequence is 10 residues long. CDR3 in amino acids: CSVGHTEAFF. CDR3 in DNA: TGCAGCGTTGGACACACTGAAGCTTTCTTT.